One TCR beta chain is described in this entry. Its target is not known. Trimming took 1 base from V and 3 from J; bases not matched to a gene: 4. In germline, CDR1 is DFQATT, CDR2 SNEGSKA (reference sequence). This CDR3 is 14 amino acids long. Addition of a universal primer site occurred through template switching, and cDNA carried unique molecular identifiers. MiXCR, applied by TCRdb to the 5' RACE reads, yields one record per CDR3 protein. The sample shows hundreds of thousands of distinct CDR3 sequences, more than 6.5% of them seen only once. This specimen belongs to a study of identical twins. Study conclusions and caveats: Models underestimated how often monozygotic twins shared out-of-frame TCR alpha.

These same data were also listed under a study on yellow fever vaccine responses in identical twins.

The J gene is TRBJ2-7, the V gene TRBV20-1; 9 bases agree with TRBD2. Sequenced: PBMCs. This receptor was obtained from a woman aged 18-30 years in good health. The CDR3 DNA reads TGCAGTGCTAGAGGTATTAGCGGGAGCTACGAGCAGTACTTC. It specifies CSARGISGSYEQYF.